These 14 T cell receptor beta chains were all obtained from the same sample, sequenced in a study of T cell repertoires in cytomegalovirus infection. Via MiXCR, TCRdb re-called the reads, giving one row per CDR3 protein. Of approximately 590,000 distinct CDR3 sequences listed, over 35% are singletons. Their cognate antigens are unknown. Sequenced material: cultured PBMCs, taken from culture after CMV antigen stimulation. Every receptor here comes from a human donor in good health (CMV status not recorded). Some clones in this sample may be carry-over from other donors' samples.

The chain combines TRBV10-3 with TRBJ1-5; TRBD1 matches at 7 bases. The germline V gene encodes CDR1 ENHRY and CDR2 SYGVKD. CDR3 length: 13 residues. J was trimmed by 0 bases and V by 10 bases; bases with no gene match: 3. The CDR3 loop is CATTGDSNQPQHF. CDR3 nucleotides: TGTGCCACAACAGGGGATAGCAATCAGCCCCAGCATTTT.

This sequence joins TRBV7-2 and TRBJ1-5, with D hard to call. V was shortened by 5 bases and J by 3 bases, with 8 bases between the two germline ends. The CDR3 covers 13 residues. Germline assignment: CDR1 SGHTA and CDR2 FQGNSA. The CDR3 coding sequence is TGTGCCAGCAGCCCAATTAACAATCAGCCCCAGCATTTT. This encodes CASSPINNQPQHF. Looking up the rest from reference TRBV7-2 and TRBJ1-5 gives the full variable domain: GAGVSQSPSNKVTEKGKDVELRCDPISGHTALYWYRQSLGQGLEFLIYFQGNSAPDKSGLPSDRFSAERTGGSVSTLTIQRTQQEDSAVYLCASSPINNQPQHFGDGTRLSIL.

The genes are TRBV23-1 and TRBJ2-6; D is unresolved. TRBV23-1 is flagged as an ORF with uncertain function. The V gene lost 11 bases and the J gene lost 3 bases, with 5 bases spanning the gap. The CDR3 consists of 11 residues. The DNA for the CDR3 is TGCGCCGCTTTTGGGGCCAACGTCCTGACTTTC. Translated: CAAFGANVLTF.

This clonotype was counted once. The gene calls are TRBV29-1 and TRBJ2-1; a possible D gene is TRBD1 (6 bases). Germline V gene lookup returns CDR1 SQVTM and CDR2 ANQGSEA. V was trimmed by 1 base and J by 2 bases, leaving 12 bases between them. The CDR3 consists of 15 residues. The CDR3 DNA sequence: TGCAGCGTTGAAGCAGGACAGTTGGCCTACAATGAGCAGTTCTTC. Encoded protein: CSVEAGQLAYNEQFF.

The sample holds a few counts of this clonotype. V and J are TRBV4-1 and TRBJ1-1, with D perhaps TRBD1 (5 bases). Germline assignment: CDR1 MGHRA and CDR2 YSYEKL. Trimming took 0 bases from V and 1 from J, leaving 15 bases between them. This CDR3 has 17 residues. CDR3 loop: CASSQDLGMGQNTEAFF. CDR3 in DNA: TGCGCCAGCAGCCAAGATCTAGGGATGGGGCAGAACACTGAAGCTTTCTTT.

This clonotype was seen more than once but under ten times. The chain couples TRBV11-2 to TRBJ2-3; 7 positions match TRBD2. Germline CDR1 reads SGHAT; CDR2 reads FQNNGV. The CDR3 contains 16 residues. V was pared by 2 bases and J by 1 base, with 6 bases of the junction left unmatched. The CDR3 DNA is TGTGCCAGCAGCTTATCTCTGGCGGGGGGCACAGATACGCAGTATTTT. This encodes CASSLSLAGGTDTQYF.

The gene calls are TRBV18 and TRBJ1-4; D uncertain. The CDR3 runs to 13 residues. Trimming stripped 9 bases from V and 5 bases from J, with 13 bases between. CDR1 is KGHSH, CDR2 LQKENI, per germline. Written as DNA, the CDR3 is TGTGCCAGTTCCGAGGCAAAAAATGAAAAACTGTTTTTT. This encodes CASSEAKNEKLFF.

The chain carries TRBV15 and TRBJ2-1, with unresolved D. The CDR3 spans 14 residues. Germline V gene lookup returns CDR1 LNHNV and CDR2 YYDKDF (reference sequence). V was cut by 5 bases and J by 7 bases, with 15 bases left in between. DNA of the CDR3: TGTGCCACCAGCCAGAGTGGGCTTGGGAATGAGCAGTTCTTC. Encoded protein: CATSQSGLGNEQFF.

This clonotype was seen only a few times. The chain is built from TRBV6-1 and TRBJ2-1, with TRBD2 identical over 13 bases. The germline gives CDR1 MNHNS, CDR2 SASEGT. This CDR3 has 16 amino acids. The V segment lost 6 bases and the J segment 7 bases; nucleotides outside the gene matches: 9. The DNA of the CDR3 is TGTGCCAGCAGGGGGACCGGGACTAGCGGGATGAATGAGCAGTTCTTC. Residues: CASRGTGTSGMNEQFF.

V is TRBV5-1 and J is TRBJ2-7; D is perhaps TRBD2 (6 bases). The V gene lost 3 bases and the J gene lost 5 bases, with 12 bases spanning the gap. The CDR3 contains 13 residues. Germline CDR1 and CDR2: SGHRS and YFSETQ. As DNA, the CDR3 is TGCGCCAGCAGCTCGACCGGGGGAGACGAGCAGTACTTC. Encoded protein: CASSSTGGDEQYF.

In its sample, this clonotype was seen a few times. This CDR3 reads CASGRGRATPPYEQYF. The DNA for the CDR3 is TGTGCCAGCGGTAGGGGAAGGGCAACTCCCCCCTACGAGCAGTACTTC. The genes are TRBV28 and TRBJ2-7; maybe TRBD1 (5 bases). This CDR3 spans 16 amino acids. From germline, CDR1 is MDHEN and CDR2 SYDVKM. V lost 8 bases and J lost 2, with 22 bases in between.

The chain couples TRBV7-9 to TRBJ2-1; 7 nucleotides align to TRBD2. The trim removed 5 bases at V and 12 bases at J, leaving 28 bases unmatched. Germline loops: CDR1 SEHNR, CDR2 FQNEAQ (reference sequence). The length of the CDR3 is 19 residues. CDR3 in amino acids: CASSLRGVVAGLTPQRQFF. The CDR3, as DNA: TGTGCCAGCAGCCTCCGCGGGGTGGTAGCGGGCCTTACCCCACAAAGGCAGTTCTTC.

This clonotype has more than one count but fewer than ten. V and J are TRBV5-4 and TRBJ1-2; D remains unclear. CDR3 size: 15 residues. In germline, CDR1 is SGHNT, CDR2 YYREEE (reference sequence). The V end lost 4 bases, the J end lost 6 bases, and 19 bases lay between the germline ends. CDR3 in DNA: TGTGCCAGCAGCCTGACGGGTCGGACGGACGATGGCTACACCTTC. Translating gives CASSLTGRTDDGYTF.

The J gene is TRBJ1-1, the V gene TRBV19; possible D gene TRBD1, 6 bases. This CDR3 spans 13 amino acids. The V and J ends lost 3 bases and 7 bases respectively, with 12 bases between them. Germline V gives CDR1 LNHDA, CDR2 SQIVND (reference sequence). The CDR3 DNA reads as TGTGCCAGTAGTATTTCGACAGGCTTTGAAGCTTTCTTT. This translates into CASSISTGFEAFF.